This TCR beta chain was sequenced for a study of low-dose radiotherapy and immunotherapy resistance in tumors. In the study overall: Intravenous ipilimumab 1 mg/kg every six weeks was given with nivolumab 240 mg every two weeks. Both TCRalpha and TCRbeta chains were reverse transcribed with V-gene-specific primers.

Time point meaning: after trial treatment. As to treatment: LDRT plus nivolumab, ipilimumab, low-dose cyclophosphamide and aspirin (RACIN trial). Patients eligible had advanced solid tumors without tumor-infiltrating lymphocytes. This clonotype was seen many times. CDR3 length: 16 residues. J lost 7 bases, V lost 5 bases, and 8 bases had no gene match. Germline loops: CDR1 MDHEN, CDR2 SYDVKM. With a V-primer adapter and a constant-region primer, TCRs were amplified for about 19 PCR cycles. TCRdb processed the reads anew with MiXCR; each CDR3 protein has one entry. This sample has approximately 52,000 distinct CDR3 sequences; approximately 31% occur once, and the top ten carry around 8%.

The receptor was derived from a male donor with rectosigmoid adenocarcinoma. The rearrangement links TRBV28 to TRBJ2-2; 12 bases are a match to TRBD1. Specimen: PBMCs, collected after low-dose radiotherapy plus immunotherapy. The CDR3: CASSPGTGGVDGELFF. CDR3 nucleotides: TGTGCCAGCAGTCCGGGGACAGGGGGCGTGGACGGGGAGCTGTTTTTT.